The sequence of this T cell receptor (beta chain) was determined in a study of shared clonotypes between healthy human individuals. Points from the study as a whole: In having few donors, the study represented limited genetic and exposure-history diversity. Relative to memory subsets, naive subsets generally showed larger estimated richness.

The CDR3 extends over 14 amino acids. Trimming shortened V by 7 bases and J by 4 bases, and 19 bases separated the two germline ends. Germline V lookup: CDR1 SQVTM, CDR2 ANQGSEA. Some 30,000 T cell genomes, or approximately 200 ng DNA, went into the sorted-subset replicate PCRs. The assay was immunoSEQ multiplex PCR, and TCRdb's table has in-frame clones only and misses some. The sample lists a few million clones; more than 80% were seen once. Details on this clone: Antigen: not known.

The gene calls are TRBV29-1 and TRBJ1-2; the D gene is possibly TRBD1 (6 bases). Sequencing was carried out using naive CD4+ T cells from PBMCs. Subset defined: CD45RA+ positively selected. This sequence was found in a man between 18 and 29 years old in good health. Some clones in this sample may be carry-over from other donors' samples. The CDR3 nucleotides are TGCAGCGCCCACGATGGTGTCAGGGGCTATGGCTACACCTTC. It codes for CSAHDGVRGYGYTF.